This T cell receptor (beta chain) appears in the sequencing data of a study of T-cell memory formation after mild COVID-19. Study observations and caveats: Some clones that responded turned up in pre-infection memory, which suggests that cross-reactive memory joined in. Mainly CM and EM harbored the contracting CD4+ clones; mainly EMRA harbored the CD8+ ones. Clones contracting day 15 to 85 were balanced CD4/CD8; later expanders leaned CD4+.

Via MiXCR, TCRdb re-called the 5' RACE reads, giving one row per CDR3 protein. Counted here are just over 60,000 distinct CDR3 sequences, 9% to 9.5% occurring once; the ten biggest clones make up around 1.1%. Germline loops: CDR1 MDHEN, CDR2 SYDVKM. Trimming removed 1 base at V and 6 bases at J, with 6 bases between. The CDR3 sequence is 13 residues long. This clonotype has just a few counts. The antigen remains unidentified. The receptor was isolated from a man in his late teens or twenties who had mild COVID-19 (a few samples of this study predate the infection). Cell type and time point are not known. The rearrangement uses TRBV28 and TRBJ2-2, with D possibly matching TRBD1 (6 bases). Material for sequencing was PBMCs or a T cell subset sorted from them (not recorded which). The CDR3 loop reads CASSLSGAGELFF. The CDR3 DNA reads TGTGCCAGCAGTTTATCAGGGGCCGGGGAGCTGTTTTTT.